This T cell receptor (beta chain) was identified in a study of blood T cell repertoires in COVID-19. On the study more broadly: COVID-19 samples, acute and convalescent, were from the United States, Italy and Spain. T cells, B-cell-depleted T cells, or PBMCs supplied cDNA or gDNA.

How the authors handled the data: The authors estimated nucleated cell counts from reference gene primer amplification. Only in-frame clones appear in the TCRdb table, and some are missing; sequencing was by immunoSEQ multiplex PCR. The DNA was the basis for D and trimming; V, J and clone size are from that table. The sample lists approximately 140,000 clones; about four fifths were seen once. CDR3 size: 15 residues. V lost 6 bases, J lost 6 bases, and 21 bases lay in between. Germline V gives CDR1 MDHEN, CDR2 SYDVKM. The gene calls are TRBV28 and TRBJ2-7; D perhaps matches TRBD2 (6 bases). This TCR derives from a man older than 75 with acute or convalescent COVID-19. The sequenced sample was peripheral blood. CDR3 in amino acids: CASRRPGGAEGEQYF. CDR3 coding DNA: TGTGCCAGCAGGAGACCCGGCGGCGCGGAGGGCGAGCAGTACTTC.